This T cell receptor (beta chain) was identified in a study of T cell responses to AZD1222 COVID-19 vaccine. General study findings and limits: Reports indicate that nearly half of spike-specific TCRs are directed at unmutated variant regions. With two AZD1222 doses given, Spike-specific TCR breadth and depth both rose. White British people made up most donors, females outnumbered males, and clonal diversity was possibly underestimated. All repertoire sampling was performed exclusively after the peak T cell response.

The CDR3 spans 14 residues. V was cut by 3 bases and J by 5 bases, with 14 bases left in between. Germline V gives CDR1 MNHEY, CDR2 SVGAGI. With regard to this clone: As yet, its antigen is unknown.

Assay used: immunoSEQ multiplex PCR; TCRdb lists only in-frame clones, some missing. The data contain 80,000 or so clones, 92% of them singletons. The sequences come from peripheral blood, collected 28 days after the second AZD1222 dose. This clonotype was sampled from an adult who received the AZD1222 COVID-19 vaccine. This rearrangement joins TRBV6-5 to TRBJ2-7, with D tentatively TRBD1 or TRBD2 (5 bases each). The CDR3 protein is CASSYGTLGNEQYF. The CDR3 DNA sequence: TGTGCCAGCAGTTATGGGACCCTGGGGAACGAGCAGTACTTC.